This TCR beta chain was retrieved from a study of blood T cell repertoires in COVID-19. CDR3 size: 14 residues. CDR1 KGHSH and CDR2 LQKENI come from the germline V gene. V lost 3 bases and J 3 bases, leaving 11 bases between the germline ends. Here immunoSEQ multiplex PCR was the method, and the copy in TCRdb shows in-frame clones only, minus some. Among 93,000 or so clones, roughly 82% were seen once, and the ten largest hold around 13%. The sequenced material came from peripheral blood. This clonotype originated in a human donor in a cohort sampled during active COVID-19. The chain employs TRBV18 and TRBJ2-5; D is perhaps TRBD2 (6 bases). The DNA for the CDR3 is TGTGCCAGCTCACCTTTTTCGGGGGAAGAGACCCAGTACTTC. It translates to CASSPFSGEETQYF.